Listed below are T cell receptor beta chains from one sample, sequenced in a study of shared clonotypes between healthy human individuals. Measured with immunoSEQ multiplex PCR; TCRdb has only the in-frame clones, and not every one. The sample records some 2.1 million clones, 85% to 95% being singletons. Sequencing used naive CD4+ T cells sorted from blood. Source of these receptors: a man aged 18 to 30 in good health. Both conserved end residues are part of each CDR3. A D gene is named only where the DNA matches it firmly. Not all rows give a size; the values are once, few, many and, for expanded clones, a class.

j_gene | d_gene | v_gene | abundance | CDR3nt | CDR3aa
TRBJ1-2 | . | TRBV5-4 | . | TGTGCCAGCAGCTTGGGAGGGACGGGAAACTATGGCTACACCTTC | CASSLGGTGNYGYTF
TRBJ2-7 | TRBD1 | TRBV2 | . | TGTGCCAGCAGTGAACAAGGACAGGGTGGCTACGAGCAGTACTTC | CASSEQGQGGYEQYF
TRBJ2-3 | TRBD1 | TRBV29-1 | . | TGCAGCGCATCAGAGGGGACAGGGCATTTT | CSASEGTGHF
TRBJ2-7 | TRBD2 | TRBV5-8 | . | TGTGCCAGCAGTGCCGGGCTAGCTAGCGGAACCTACGAGCAGTACTTC | CASSAGLASGTYEQYF
TRBJ1-5 | . | TRBV18 | . | TGTGCCAGCTCACCTCATCGCGATCAGCCCCAGCATTTT | CASSPHRDQPQHF
TRBJ1-6 | . | TRBV5-1 | . | TGCGCCAGCAGCTTGTCCCACAATAATTCACCCCTCCACTTT | CASSLSHNNSPLHF
TRBJ2-3 | . | TRBV28 | . | TGTGCCAGCAGTTTACCCTTGCTAGGGACAGATACGCAGTATTTT | CASSLPLLGTDTQYF
TRBJ2-1 | . | TRBV5-4 | once | TGTGCCAGCAGCCAAACATCTAACTCCTACAATGAGCAGTTCTTC | CASSQTSNSYNEQFF
TRBJ2-7 | . | TRBV20-1 | . | TGCAGTGTTTTAAGAGGGGGCGAGCAGTACTTC | CSVLRGGEQYF
TRBJ1-6 | . | TRBV30 | . | TGTGCCTGGATTTCGGACAGTCTTAGATCACCCCTCCACTTT | CAWISDSLRSPLHF
TRBJ2-1 | . | TRBV4-1 | . | TGCGCCAGCAGCCAAAGGACGGCGAGCTCCTACAATGAGCAGTTCTTC | CASSQRTASSYNEQFF
TRBJ2-1 | TRBD1 | TRBV7-8 | . | TGTGCCAGCAGCGTCCGGGACAGGGGAGCGGGCTACAATGAGCAGTTCTTC | CASSVRDRGAGYNEQFF
TRBJ2-7 | TRBD1 | TRBV28 | . | TGTGCCAGCAGTTTTGGGACAGGATTACACGAGCAGTACTTC | CASSFGTGLHEQYF
TRBJ1-5 | . | TRBV4-1 | once | TGCGCCAGCAGCCCTAGAGGCGGTAATCAGGCCCAGCATTTT | CASSPRGGNQAQHF
TRBJ2-7 | . | TRBV2 | . | TGTGCCAGCAGTGAAACAGTCTACGAGCAGTACTTC | CASSETVYEQYF
TRBJ2-1 | TRBD2 | TRBV5-1 | . | TGCGCCAGCAGCTTCGGACTAGCGGGTACCAATGAGCAGTTCTTC | CASSFGLAGTNEQFF
TRBJ1-1 | . | TRBV2 | . | TGTGCCAGCAGACCCGACGGCACTGAAGCTTTCTTT | CASRPDGTEAFF
TRBJ2-6 | TRBD1 | TRBV6-5 | . | TGTGCCAGCAGGGACAGGGCTGGGGCCAACGTCCTGACTTTC | CASRDRAGANVLTF
TRBJ2-7 | TRBD2 | TRBV7-2 | many | TGTGCCAGCAGCTCCCAAGGGGGACTAGCGGTCACGCAGTACTTC | CASSSQGGLAVTQYF
TRBJ1-1 | TRBD1 | TRBV6-5 | . | TGTGCCAGCAGGGGACAGTTTACGGCTTTCTTT | CASRGQFTAFF
TRBJ2-3 | . | TRBV5-1 | . | TGCGCCAGCAGCGAGACGGGCGGTCCCACAGATACGCAGTATTTT | CASSETGGPTDTQYF
TRBJ1-1 | . | TRBV10-1 | . | TGCGCCAGCAGTGACACATCCTTAGGGAACACTGAAGCTTTCTTT | CASSDTSLGNTEAFF
TRBJ1-1 | . | TRBV18 | . | TGTGCCAGCTCACTACTACAGGGCAACACTGAAGCTTTCTTT | CASSLLQGNTEAFF
TRBJ2-7 | . | TRBV7-9 | . | TGTGCCAGCAACCTTATCGGGGGGCACGAGCAGTACTTC | CASNLIGGHEQYF
TRBJ1-2 | TRBD1 | TRBV5-1 | . | TGCGCCAGCAGCTTGGCAGGGGGAGAGGATGGCTACACCTTC | CASSLAGGEDGYTF
TRBJ2-3 | . | TRBV5-1 | once | TGCGCCAGCAGCCCCCCCGGGGATACGCAGTATTTT | CASSPPGDTQYF
TRBJ1-2 | . | TRBV15 | . | TGTGCCACCAGCACGAGCGGGGGGTACGTCTATGGCTACACCTTC | CATSTSGGYVYGYTF
TRBJ1-3 | . | TRBV7-2 | . | TGTGCCAGCAGCCCGTTGTCTGGAAACACCATATATTTT | CASSPLSGNTIYF